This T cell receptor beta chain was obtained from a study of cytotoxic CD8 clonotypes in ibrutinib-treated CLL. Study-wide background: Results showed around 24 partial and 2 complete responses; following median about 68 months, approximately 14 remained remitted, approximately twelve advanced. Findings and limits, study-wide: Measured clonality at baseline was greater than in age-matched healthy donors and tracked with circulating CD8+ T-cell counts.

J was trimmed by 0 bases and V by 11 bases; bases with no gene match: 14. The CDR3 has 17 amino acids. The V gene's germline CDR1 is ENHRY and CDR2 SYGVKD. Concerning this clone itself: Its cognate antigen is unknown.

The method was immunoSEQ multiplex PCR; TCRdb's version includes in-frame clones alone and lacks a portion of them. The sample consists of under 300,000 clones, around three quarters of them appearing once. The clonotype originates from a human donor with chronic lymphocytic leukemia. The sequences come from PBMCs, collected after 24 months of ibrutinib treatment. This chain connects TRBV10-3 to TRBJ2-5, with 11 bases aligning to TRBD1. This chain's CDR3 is CASRTGGIGGYQETQYF. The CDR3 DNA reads TGTGCCTCCAGGACAGGGGGCATAGGGGGGTACCAAGAGACCCAGTACTTC.